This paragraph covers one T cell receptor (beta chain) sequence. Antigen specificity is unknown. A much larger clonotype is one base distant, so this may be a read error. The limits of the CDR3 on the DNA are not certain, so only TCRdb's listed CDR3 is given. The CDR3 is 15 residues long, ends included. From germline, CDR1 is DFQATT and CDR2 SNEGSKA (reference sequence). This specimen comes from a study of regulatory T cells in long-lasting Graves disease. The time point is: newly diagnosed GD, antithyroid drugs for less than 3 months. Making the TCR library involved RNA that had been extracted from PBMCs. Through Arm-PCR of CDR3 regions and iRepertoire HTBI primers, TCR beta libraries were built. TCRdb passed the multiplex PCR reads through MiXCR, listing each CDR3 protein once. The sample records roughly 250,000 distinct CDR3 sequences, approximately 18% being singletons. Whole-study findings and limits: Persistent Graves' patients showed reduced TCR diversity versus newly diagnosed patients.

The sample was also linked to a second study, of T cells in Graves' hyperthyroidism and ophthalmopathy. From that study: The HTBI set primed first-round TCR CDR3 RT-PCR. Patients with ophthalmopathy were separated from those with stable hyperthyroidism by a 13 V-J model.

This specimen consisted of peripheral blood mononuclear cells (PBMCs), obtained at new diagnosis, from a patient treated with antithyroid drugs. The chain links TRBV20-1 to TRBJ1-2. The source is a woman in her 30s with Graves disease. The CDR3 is CSAETWSVLGYGCTF.